The rows below give T cell receptor beta chains drawn from one sample of a study of T cell repertoires in cytomegalovirus infection. TCRdb reprocessed the reads with MiXCR, giving one entry per CDR3 protein. The sample carries around 450,000 distinct CDR3 sequences, approximately 10% recorded once. Sequencing was performed on PBMCs. All receptors derive from a human donor in good health (CMV status not recorded). Some clones in this sample may be carry-over from other donors' samples. The CDR3 runs from the conserved cysteine through the conserved F or W. The order of the fields is CDR3 DNA, CDR3 protein, clone size, J gene, D gene, V gene. D genes are given only for firm matches. The size field is filled for only some rows; it gives once, few, many or a size class.

CDR3nt: TGTGCCAGCAGTGAATCCAGGTCAACCTACGAGCAGTACTTC; CDR3aa: CASSESRSTYEQYF; abundance: many; j_gene: TRBJ2-7; d_gene: .; v_gene: TRBV2
CDR3nt: TGTGCCTGGAGTCCAGGGTGGAATCAGCCCCAGCATTTT; CDR3aa: CAWSPGWNQPQHF; abundance: few; j_gene: TRBJ1-5; d_gene: .; v_gene: TRBV30
CDR3nt: TGTGCCAGCAGCTTAAGGCAGGGCTTCACAGATACGCAGTATTTT; CDR3aa: CASSLRQGFTDTQYF; abundance: many; j_gene: TRBJ2-3; d_gene: .; v_gene: TRBV7-3
CDR3nt: TGTGCCAGCAGTTTGGGCAGTCAAACCGGGGAGCTGTTTTTT; CDR3aa: CASSLGSQTGELFF; abundance: many; j_gene: TRBJ2-2; d_gene: .; v_gene: TRBV12-3/TRBV12-4
CDR3nt: TGTGCCAGCAGTTACAGGGCGAATAATTCACCCCTCCACTTT; CDR3aa: CASSYRANNSPLHF; abundance: few; j_gene: TRBJ1-6; d_gene: .; v_gene: TRBV6-6
CDR3nt: TGTGCCAACAGCTTGGGACAGGGCCACACTGAAGCTTTCTTT; CDR3aa: CANSLGQGHTEAFF; abundance: .; j_gene: TRBJ1-1; d_gene: TRBD1; v_gene: TRBV7-6
CDR3nt: TGTGCCAGCATGACAACCGGACTAGCTGGCGAGCAGTACTTC; CDR3aa: CASMTTGLAGEQYF; abundance: many; j_gene: TRBJ2-7; d_gene: TRBD2; v_gene: TRBV2
CDR3nt: TGTGCCAGCCGGACTAGCGGGAGGTACAATGAGCAGTTCTTC; CDR3aa: CASRTSGRYNEQFF; abundance: many; j_gene: TRBJ2-1; d_gene: TRBD2; v_gene: TRBV19
CDR3nt: TGCAGCGTAGCAGACACGAGTCAGCCCCAGCATTTT; CDR3aa: CSVADTSQPQHF; abundance: many; j_gene: TRBJ1-5; d_gene: .; v_gene: TRBV29-1
CDR3nt: TGTGCCAGCAGCCAGGCCGGGACTAGGGGTGACGAGCAGTACTTC; CDR3aa: CASSQAGTRGDEQYF; abundance: .; j_gene: TRBJ2-7; d_gene: TRBD2; v_gene: TRBV3-1
CDR3nt: TGTGCCAGTATGAATGGCAGGGGGTTTAACACTGAAGCTTTCTTT; CDR3aa: CASMNGRGFNTEAFF; abundance: many; j_gene: TRBJ1-1; d_gene: TRBD1; v_gene: TRBV19
CDR3nt: TGTGCCAGCAGCCAATATCGACAGACCGGGGAGCTGTTTTTT; CDR3aa: CASSQYRQTGELFF; abundance: few; j_gene: TRBJ2-2; d_gene: .; v_gene: TRBV4-2
CDR3nt: TGTGCCAGCAACCTCGTCTCCTACAATGAGCAGTTCTTC; CDR3aa: CASNLVSYNEQFF; abundance: .; j_gene: TRBJ2-1; d_gene: .; v_gene: TRBV28
CDR3nt: TGTGCCAGCAGCCTCCGCCCGGAGGTCTACGAGCAGTACTTC; CDR3aa: CASSLRPEVYEQYF; abundance: many; j_gene: TRBJ2-7; d_gene: .; v_gene: TRBV9
CDR3nt: TGTGCCATCAGTGAGCCTCGGACTAGCGGGGGACCCACAGATACGCAGTATTTT; CDR3aa: CAISEPRTSGGPTDTQYF; abundance: many; j_gene: TRBJ2-3; d_gene: TRBD2; v_gene: TRBV10-3
CDR3nt: TGTGCCAGCAGTGAAGCAAGGGGACAGCCTCTTGTCTACACCTTC; CDR3aa: CASSEARGQPLVYTF; abundance: .; j_gene: TRBJ1-2; d_gene: TRBD1; v_gene: TRBV2
CDR3nt: TGTGCCAGCAGCTTAAACGCTGGCCAGCGGGGGTACAATGAGCAGTTCTTC; CDR3aa: CASSLNAGQRGYNEQFF; abundance: many; j_gene: TRBJ2-1; d_gene: TRBD2; v_gene: TRBV7-3
CDR3nt: TGTGCCAGCAGCCCGATCGCAGGGGGCAGTGAGCAGTTCTTC; CDR3aa: CASSPIAGGSEQFF; abundance: many; j_gene: TRBJ2-1; d_gene: TRBD1; v_gene: TRBV7-3